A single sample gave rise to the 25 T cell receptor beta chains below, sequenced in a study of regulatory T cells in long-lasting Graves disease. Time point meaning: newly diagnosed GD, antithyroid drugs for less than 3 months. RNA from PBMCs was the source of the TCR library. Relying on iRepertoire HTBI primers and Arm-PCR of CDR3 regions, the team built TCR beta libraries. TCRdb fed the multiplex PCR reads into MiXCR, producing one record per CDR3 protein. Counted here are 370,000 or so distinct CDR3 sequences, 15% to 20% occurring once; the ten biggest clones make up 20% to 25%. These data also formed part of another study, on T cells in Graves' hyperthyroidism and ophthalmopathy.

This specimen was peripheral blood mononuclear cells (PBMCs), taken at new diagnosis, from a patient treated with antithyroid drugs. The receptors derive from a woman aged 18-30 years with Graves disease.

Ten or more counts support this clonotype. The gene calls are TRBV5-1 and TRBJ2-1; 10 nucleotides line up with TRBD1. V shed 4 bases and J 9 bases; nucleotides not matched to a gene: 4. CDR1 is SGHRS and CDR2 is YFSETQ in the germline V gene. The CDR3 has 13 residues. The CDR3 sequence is CASSVDRGVEQFF. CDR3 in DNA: TGCGCCAGCAGCGTGGACAGGGGGGTTGAGCAGTTCTTC. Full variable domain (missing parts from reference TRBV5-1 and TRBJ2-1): KAGVTQTPRYLIKTRGQQVTLSCSPISGHRSVSWYQQTPGQGLQFLFEYFSETQRNKGNFPGRFSGRQFSNSRSEMNVSTLELGDSALYLCASSVDRGVEQFFGPGTRLTVL.

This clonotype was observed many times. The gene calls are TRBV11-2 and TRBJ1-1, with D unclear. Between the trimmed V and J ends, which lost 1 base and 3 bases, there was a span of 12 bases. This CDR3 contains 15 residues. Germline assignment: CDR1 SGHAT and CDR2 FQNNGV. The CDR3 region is CASSLGLRQDTEAFF. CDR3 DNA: TGTGCCAGCAGCTTAGGCCTCAGGCAGGACACTGAAGCTTTCTTT.

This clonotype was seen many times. The CDR3 sequence: CASSDGTGYGYTF. CDR3 nucleotides: TGTGCCAGCAGCGACGGGACAGGATACGGCTACACCTTC. The chain recombines TRBV7-9 with TRBJ1-2; 8 nucleotides agree with TRBD1. V lost 5 bases and J lost 8; bases outside the gene matches: 7. Germline lookup yields CDR1 SEHNR and CDR2 FQNEAQ (reference sequence). The CDR3 extends over 13 amino acids. The entire variable domain, with the rest obtained from reference TRBV7-9 and TRBJ1-2, is as follows: DTGVSQNPRHKITKRGQNVTFRCDPISEHNRLYWYRQTLGQGPEFLTYFQNEAQLEKSRLLSDRFSAERPKGSFSTLEIQRTEQGDSAMYLCASSDGTGYGYTFGSGTRLTVV.

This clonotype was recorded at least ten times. CDR3 in DNA: TGTGCCAGCAGCTACCCAAGGTCTAGGGGGCTGAATGAAAAACTGTTTTTT. Its protein product is CASSYPRSRGLNEKLFF. The rearrangement uses TRBV7-8 and TRBJ1-4; TRBD1 aligns across 7 bases. CDR3 length equals 17 residues. J lost 5 bases, V lost 4 bases, and 13 bases had no gene match. CDR1 SGHVS and CDR2 FQNEAQ come from the germline V gene. Supplemented by reference TRBV7-8 and TRBJ1-4, the full variable domain reads GAGVSQSPRYKVAKRGQDVALRCDPISGHVSLFWYQQALGQGPEFLTYFQNEAQLDKSGLPSDRFFAERPEGSVSTLKIQRTQQEDSAVYLCASSYPRSRGLNEKLFFGSGTQLSVL.

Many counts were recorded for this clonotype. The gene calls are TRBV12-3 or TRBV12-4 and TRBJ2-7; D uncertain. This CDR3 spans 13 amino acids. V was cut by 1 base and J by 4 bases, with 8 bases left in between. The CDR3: CASSLDVGYEQYF. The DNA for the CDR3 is TGTGCCAGCAGTTTAGATGTGGGTTACGAGCAGTACTTC.

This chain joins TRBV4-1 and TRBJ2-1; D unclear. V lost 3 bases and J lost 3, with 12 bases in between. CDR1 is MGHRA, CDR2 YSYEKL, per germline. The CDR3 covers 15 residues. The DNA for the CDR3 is TGCGCCAGCAGCCACTCAATGATAGGCTACAATGAGCAGTTCTTC. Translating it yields CASSHSMIGYNEQFF.

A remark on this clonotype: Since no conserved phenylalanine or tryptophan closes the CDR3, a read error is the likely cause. CDR3 nucleotides: TGTGCCAGCAGCGCCCGGGGACAGGGTAAAGGGTCCTATAATTCACCCCTCCACCTT. Translating gives CASSARGQGKGSYNSPLHL. The chain combines TRBV7-9 with TRBJ1-6, with 9 bases that match TRBD1. Germline CDR1 and CDR2: SEHNR and FQNEAQ (reference sequence). CDR3 length equals 19 residues. The ends lost 5 bases at V and 1 base at J; junction bases unmatched: 12.

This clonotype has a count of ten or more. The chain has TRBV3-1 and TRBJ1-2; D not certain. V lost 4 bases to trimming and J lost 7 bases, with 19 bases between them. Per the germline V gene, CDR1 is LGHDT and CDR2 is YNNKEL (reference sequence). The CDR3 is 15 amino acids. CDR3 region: CASSLSPEGLSGYTF. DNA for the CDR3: TGTGCCAGCAGCCTGTCCCCCGAGGGATTGTCTGGCTACACCTTC.

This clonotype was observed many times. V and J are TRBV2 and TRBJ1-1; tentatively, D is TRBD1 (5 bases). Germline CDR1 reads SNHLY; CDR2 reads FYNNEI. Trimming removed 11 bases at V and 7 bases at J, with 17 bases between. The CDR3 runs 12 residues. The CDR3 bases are TGTGCCGGAAGGGACTCGGCGAATGAAGCTTTCTTT. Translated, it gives CAGRDSANEAFF.

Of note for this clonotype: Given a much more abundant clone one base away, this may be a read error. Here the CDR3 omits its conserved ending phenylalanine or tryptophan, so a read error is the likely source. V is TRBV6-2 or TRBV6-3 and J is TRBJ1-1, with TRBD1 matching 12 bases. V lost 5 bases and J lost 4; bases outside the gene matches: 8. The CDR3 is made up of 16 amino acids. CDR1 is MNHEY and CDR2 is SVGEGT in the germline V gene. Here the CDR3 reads CASSNRDRGPSTEAFL. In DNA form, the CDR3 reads TGTGCCAGCAGTAACCGGGACAGGGGGCCCAGCACTGAAGCTTTCCTT.

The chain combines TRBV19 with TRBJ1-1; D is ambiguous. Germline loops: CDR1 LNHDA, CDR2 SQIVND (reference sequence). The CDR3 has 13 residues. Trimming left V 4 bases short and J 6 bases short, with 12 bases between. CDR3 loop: CASSRVIHAEAFF. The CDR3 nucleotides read TGTGCCAGTAGTAGGGTCATTCATGCTGAAGCTTTCTTT.

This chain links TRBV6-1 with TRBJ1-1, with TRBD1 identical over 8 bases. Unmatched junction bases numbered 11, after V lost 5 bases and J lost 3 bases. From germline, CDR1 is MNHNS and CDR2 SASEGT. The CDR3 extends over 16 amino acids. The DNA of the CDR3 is TGTGCCAGCAGTCCGTACCTCAGGGGGCACGACACTGAAGCTTTCTTT. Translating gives CASSPYLRGHDTEAFF.

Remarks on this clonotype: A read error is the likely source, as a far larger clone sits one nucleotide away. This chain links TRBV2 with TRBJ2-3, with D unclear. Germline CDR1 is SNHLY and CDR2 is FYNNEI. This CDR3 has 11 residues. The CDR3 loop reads CASSPRVEASF. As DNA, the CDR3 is TGTGCCAGCAGTCCCCGGGTCGAAGCTTCCTTT.

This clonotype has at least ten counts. CDR3 sequence: CASRPGQGFRYTF. The CDR3 DNA follows: TGTGCCAGCAGGCCGGGACAGGGTTTCCGCTACACCTTC. The V gene is TRBV28, the J gene TRBJ1-2; 9 bases fit TRBD1. The CDR3 extends over 13 amino acids. J was trimmed by 9 bases and V by 6 bases; bases with no gene match: 8. Germline V gene data show CDR1 as MDHEN and CDR2 as SYDVKM.

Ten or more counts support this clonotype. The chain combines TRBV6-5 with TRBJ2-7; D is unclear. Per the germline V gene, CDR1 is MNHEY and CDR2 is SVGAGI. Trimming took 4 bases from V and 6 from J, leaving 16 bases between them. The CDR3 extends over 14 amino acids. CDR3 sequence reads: CASSSVFRVSEQYF. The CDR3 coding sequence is TGTGCCAGCAGTTCGGTATTTCGGGTGAGCGAGCAGTACTTC.

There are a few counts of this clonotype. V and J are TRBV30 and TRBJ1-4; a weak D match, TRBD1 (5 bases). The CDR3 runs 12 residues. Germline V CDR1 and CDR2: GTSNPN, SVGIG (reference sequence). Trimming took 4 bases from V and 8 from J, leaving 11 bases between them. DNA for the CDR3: TGTGCCTGGACGAATGGGGGGGAAAAACTGTTTTTT. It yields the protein CAWTNGGEKLFF. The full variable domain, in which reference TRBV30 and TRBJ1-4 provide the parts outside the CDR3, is SQTIHQWPATLVQPVGSPLSLECTVEGTSNPNLYWYRQAAGRGLQLLFYSVGIGQISSEVPQNLSASRPQDRQFILSSKKLLLSDSGFYLCAWTNGGEKLFFGSGTQLSVL.

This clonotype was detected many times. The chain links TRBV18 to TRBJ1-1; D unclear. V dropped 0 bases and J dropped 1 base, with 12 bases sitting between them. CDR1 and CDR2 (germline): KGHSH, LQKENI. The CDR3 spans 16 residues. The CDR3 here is CASSPPRAFGNTEAFF. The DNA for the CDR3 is TGTGCCAGCTCACCACCGCGAGCCTTTGGGAACACTGAAGCTTTCTTT.

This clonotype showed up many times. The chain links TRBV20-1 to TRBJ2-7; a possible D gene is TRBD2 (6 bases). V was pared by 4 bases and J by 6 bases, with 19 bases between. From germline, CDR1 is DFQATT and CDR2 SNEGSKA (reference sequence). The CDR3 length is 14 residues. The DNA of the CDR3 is TGCAGTGCTATGTGGCGTCTAGCGACCTTCGAGCAGTACTTC. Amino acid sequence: CSAMWRLATFEQYF.

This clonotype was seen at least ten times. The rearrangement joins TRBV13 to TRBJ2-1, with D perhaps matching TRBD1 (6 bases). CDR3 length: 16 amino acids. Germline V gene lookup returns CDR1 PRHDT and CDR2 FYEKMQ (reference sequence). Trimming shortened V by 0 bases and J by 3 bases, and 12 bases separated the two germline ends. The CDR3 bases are TGTGCCAGCAGCTTAGGAGGGGGTTTAATCTACAATGAGCAGTTCTTC. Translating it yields CASSLGGGLIYNEQFF.

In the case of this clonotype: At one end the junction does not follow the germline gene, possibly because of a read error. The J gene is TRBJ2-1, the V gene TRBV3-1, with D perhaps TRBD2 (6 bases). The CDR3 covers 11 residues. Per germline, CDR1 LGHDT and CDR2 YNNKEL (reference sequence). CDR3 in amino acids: CVSSQARGQFF. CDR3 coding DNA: TGTGTCAGCAGCCAGGCGCGGGGGCAGTTCTTC.

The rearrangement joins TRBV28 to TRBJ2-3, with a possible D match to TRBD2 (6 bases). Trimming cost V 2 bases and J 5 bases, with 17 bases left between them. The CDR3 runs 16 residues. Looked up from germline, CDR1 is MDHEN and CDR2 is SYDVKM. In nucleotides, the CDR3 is TGTGCCAGCAGTTTAGAGAACGGGAGTCGGGAAGATACGCAGTATTTT. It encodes CASSLENGSREDTQYF. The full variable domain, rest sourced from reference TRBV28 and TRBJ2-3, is DVKVTQSSRYLVKRTGEKVFLECVQDMDHENMFWYRQDPGLGLRLIYFSYDVKMKEKGDIPEGYSVSREKKERFSLILESASTNQTSMYLCASSLENGSREDTQYFGPGTRLTVL.

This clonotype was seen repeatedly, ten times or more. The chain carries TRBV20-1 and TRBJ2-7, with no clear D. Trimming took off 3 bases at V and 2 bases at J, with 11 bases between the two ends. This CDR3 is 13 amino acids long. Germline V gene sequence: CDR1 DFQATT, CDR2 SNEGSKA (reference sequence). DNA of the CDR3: TGCAGTGCTAGTCCCCTAGGTCCCTACGAGCAGTACTTC. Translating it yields CSASPLGPYEQYF.

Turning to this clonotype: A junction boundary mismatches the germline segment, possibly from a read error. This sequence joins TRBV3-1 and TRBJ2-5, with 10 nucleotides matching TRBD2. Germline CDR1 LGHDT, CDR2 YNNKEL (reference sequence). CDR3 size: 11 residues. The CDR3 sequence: CTSSHGLAVYF. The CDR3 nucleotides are TGCACCAGCAGCCATGGACTAGCGGTTTACTTC.

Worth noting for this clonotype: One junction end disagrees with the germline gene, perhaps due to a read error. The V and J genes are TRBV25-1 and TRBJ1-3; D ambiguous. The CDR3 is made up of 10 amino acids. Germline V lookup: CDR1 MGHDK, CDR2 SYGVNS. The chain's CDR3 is CATKAGTIYF. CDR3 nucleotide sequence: TGCGCCACCAAAGCTGGCACCATATATTTT.

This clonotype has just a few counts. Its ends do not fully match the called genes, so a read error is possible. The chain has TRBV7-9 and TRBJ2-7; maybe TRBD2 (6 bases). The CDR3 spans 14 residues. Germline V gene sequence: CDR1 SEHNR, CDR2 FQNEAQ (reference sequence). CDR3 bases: TGTGCCGGCAGCTTGATTGGGGGGAAGTACGAGCAGTACTTC. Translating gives CAGSLIGGKYEQYF.